Below, 21 T cell receptor beta chains from the same sample are listed, as sequenced in a study of Tregs in tolerant kidney transplant recipients. The data were produced by immunoSEQ multiplex PCR, yet TCRdb's version contains in-frame clones alone and is incomplete. In the table there are 90,000 or so clones, over 85% of which are singletons. Recipients received nonmyeloablative bone marrow transplants from related graft donors, with transient mixed chimerism. Sample: CD4+ T cells from blood (PBMCs), taken 12 months after the transplant. These receptors were taken from a human patient who received a combined kidney and bone marrow transplant. These T cells may partly come from the graft donor.

This clone was observed a single time. This chain uses TRBV5-1 with TRBJ1-1; 9 nucleotides align to TRBD1. From germline, CDR1 is SGHRS and CDR2 YFSETQ. V gave up 9 bases and J gave up 5 bases; unmatched junction bases: 11. The length of the CDR3 is 14 residues. The CDR3 reads CATQPTGGGTEAFF. CDR3 bases: TGCGCCACCCAACCGACAGGGGGGGGGACTGAAGCTTTCTTT. Full variable domain (remainder filled in from reference TRBV5-1 and TRBJ1-1): KAGVTQTPRYLIKTRGQQVTLSCSPISGHRSVSWYQQTPGQGLQFLFEYFSETQRNKGNFPGRFSGRQFSNSRSEMNVSTLELGDSALYLCATQPTGGGTEAFFGQGTRLTVV.

The V call is TRBV28, the J call TRBJ2-4; D may be TRBD2 (6 bases). The length of the CDR3 is 13 residues. V was shortened by 6 bases and J by 8 bases, with 14 bases between the two germline ends. Germline V gene lookup returns CDR1 MDHEN and CDR2 SYDVKM. The CDR3 here is CASRLTGEDIQYF. The CDR3 DNA reads TGTGCCAGCAGACTCACTGGGGAGGACATTCAGTACTTC.

This clone was seen only a few times. The rearrangement links TRBV6-5 to TRBJ1-3; possible D gene TRBD1, 6 bases. The ends were cut back, 6 bases at V and 0 bases at J, with 12 bases in the middle. The CDR3 is 15 residues long. The germline gives CDR1 MNHEY, CDR2 SVGAGI. CDR3 coding DNA: TGTGCCAGCAGACAGGGTTTTAGCTCTGGAAACACCATATATTTT. This sequence encodes CASRQGFSSGNTIYF.

The chain has TRBV11-3 and TRBJ2-3, with D uncertain. Trimming pared 2 bases from V and 6 bases from J, leaving 9 bases between. This CDR3 is built from 13 residues. Germline CDR1 reads SGHNT; CDR2 reads YENEEA. This CDR3 reads CASSLNMFDTQYF. As DNA, the CDR3 is TGTGCCAGCAGCTTAAACATGTTTGATACGCAGTATTTT. Filled out from reference TRBV11-3 and TRBJ2-3, the complete variable domain reads EAGVVQSPRYKIIEKKQPVAFWCNPISGHNTLYWYLQNLGQGPELLIRYENEEAVDDSQLPKDRFSAERLKGVDSTLKIQPAELGDSAVYLCASSLNMFDTQYFGPGTRLTVL.

The chain carries TRBV5-8 and TRBJ1-2, with D possibly being TRBD1 (5 bases). CDR3 length: 14 amino acids. The V end was cut by 0 bases, the J end by 4 bases, with 10 bases between. Germline CDR1 reads SGHTS; CDR2 reads YDEGEE. CDR3 amino acids: CASSLGQSGYGYTF. In nucleotides, the CDR3 is TGTGCCAGCAGCTTGGGACAGTCAGGCTATGGCTACACCTTC.

V usage is TRBV7-8 and J usage is TRBJ2-7; TRBD2 matches 10 bases. Unmatched junction bases numbered 18, after V lost 1 base and J lost 6 bases. The CDR3 sequence is 19 residues long. Germline V lookup: CDR1 SGHVS, CDR2 FQNEAQ. CDR3 in amino acids: CASSLEAGPSGSVGFEQYF. CDR3 DNA: TGTGCCAGCAGCTTAGAGGCTGGGCCTAGCGGGAGTGTGGGGTTCGAGCAGTACTTC.

The table lists this clone with a count of one. The J gene is TRBJ2-5, the V gene TRBV19; D is perhaps TRBD2 (6 bases). Germline V gives CDR1 LNHDA, CDR2 SQIVND (reference sequence). The V end was cut by 3 bases, the J end by 1 base, with 18 bases between. CDR3 length: 17 residues. The CDR3 spells CASSIGDLGPGQETQYF. CDR3 nucleotide sequence: TGTGCCAGTAGTATTGGGGACTTAGGCCCGGGCCAAGAGACCCAGTACTTC.

The J gene is TRBJ2-7, the V gene TRBV19; perhaps TRBD1 as D (7 bases). The V gene lost 3 bases and the J gene lost 5 bases, with 17 bases spanning the gap. The V gene's germline CDR1 is LNHDA and CDR2 SQIVND (reference sequence). The CDR3 sequence is 15 residues long. The CDR3 coding sequence is TGTGCCAGTAGTATTGCGGTGGCAGGGGGGAACGAGCAGTACTTC. Translating gives CASSIAVAGGNEQYF.

This clone is a singleton in its sample. The rearrangement joins TRBV10-3 to TRBJ1-2; 7 bases agree with TRBD1. Trimming removed 7 bases from V and 1 base from J; junction bases left unmatched: 9. The CDR3 consists of 15 residues. Germline CDR1 reads ENHRY; CDR2 reads SYGVKD. CDR3 DNA: TGTGCCATCACGGGACAGTCCAACCTTAACTATGGCTACACCTTC. It encodes CAITGQSNLNYGYTF.

This rearrangement joins TRBV4-3 to TRBJ2-3; D uncertain. Germline V gene data show CDR1 as LGHNA and CDR2 as YSLEER. Trimming took off 0 bases at V and 1 base at J, with 5 bases between the two ends. This CDR3 comprises 14 residues. The CDR3 region is CASSQDGGTDTQYF. CDR3 sequence (DNA): TGCGCCAGCAGCCAAGATGGAGGCACAGATACGCAGTATTTT.

This clone was recorded only once. Here the CDR3 DNA reads TGTGCCAGCAGCTTTATAGCGGGGGGGCTCGGTAACACCGGGGAGCTGTTTTTT. Amino acid sequence: CASSFIAGGLGNTGELFF. This chain joins TRBV11-2 and TRBJ2-2, with 11 bases lining up with TRBD2. Germline loops: CDR1 SGHAT, CDR2 FQNNGV. With 3 bases clipped from V and 2 bases from J, the junction kept 8 bases outside the gene matches. The CDR3 length is 18 residues.

V and J are TRBV7-3 and TRBJ2-3; D possibly corresponds to TRBD1 (6 bases). Germline CDR1 and CDR2: SGHTA and FQGTGA. This CDR3 has 15 residues. Trimming took off 5 bases at V and 6 bases at J, with 18 bases between the two ends. The CDR3 nucleotides read TGTGCCAGCAGCGACACTGCCACAGGGCACGATACGCAGTATTTT. Translation gives CASSDTATGHDTQYF.

In its sample, this clone was seen once. The chain links TRBV11-3 to TRBJ2-7, with D possibly TRBD2 on 5 matching bases. There are 11 residues in the CDR3. CDR1 is SGHNT, CDR2 YENEEA, per germline. The V end was cut by 3 bases, the J end by 7 bases, with 7 bases between. CDR3: CASSFSGEQYF. The CDR3 nucleotides are TGTGCCAGCAGCTTTTCGGGGGAGCAGTACTTC.

This clone was recorded only once. The V gene is TRBV10-3, the J gene TRBJ1-2; D is possibly TRBD1 (5 bases). Trimming removed 4 bases from V and 3 bases from J, with 18 bases in between. There are 16 residues in the CDR3. Germline CDR1 reads ENHRY; CDR2 reads SYGVKD. The CDR3 here is CAISVMGQEPYYGYTF. The DNA for the CDR3 is TGTGCCATCAGTGTTATGGGGCAGGAACCCTACTATGGCTACACCTTC.

The chain couples TRBV2 to TRBJ1-6; a possible D gene is TRBD1 (5 bases). The CDR3 has 12 residues. Germline loops: CDR1 SNHLY, CDR2 FYNNEI. The ends were cut back, 7 bases at V and 10 bases at J, with 11 bases in the middle. In DNA, the CDR3 is TGTGCCAGCAACCGGACACCCTCACCCCTCCACTTT. Translation gives CASNRTPSPLHF.

This chain connects TRBV9 to TRBJ2-7; D gene unclear. The germline V gene encodes CDR1 SGDLS and CDR2 YYNGEE. V shed 1 base and J shed 3 bases, with 5 bases lying between them. The CDR3 sequence is 12 residues long. CDR3 nucleotide sequence: TGTGCCAGCAGCGTAACGGGCTACGAGCAGTACTTC. Translating it yields CASSVTGYEQYF.

This chain joins TRBV7-9 and TRBJ1-5; D may be TRBD1 (6 bases). The germline gives CDR1 SEHNR, CDR2 FQNEAQ (reference sequence). The CDR3 consists of 13 residues. Trimming cost V 5 bases and J 6 bases, with 11 bases left between them. CDR3 region: CASSKQGTQPQHF. Here the CDR3 DNA reads TGTGCCAGCAGCAAACAGGGTACTCAGCCCCAGCATTTT.

J is TRBJ2-7 and V is TRBV2; 7 positions match TRBD2. The CDR3 has 13 amino acids. The germline V gene encodes CDR1 SNHLY and CDR2 FYNNEI. Germline trimming cut 5 bases from V and 9 bases from J; bases unmatched to any gene: 10. In DNA, the CDR3 is TGTGCCAGCAGTAACCCTAGCGGTTCGAGGCAGTACTTC. This sequence encodes CASSNPSGSRQYF.

V gene TRBV28 combines with J gene TRBJ1-2, with D unclear. Trimming pared 7 bases from V and 2 bases from J, leaving 8 bases between. This CDR3 has 12 residues. Germline loops: CDR1 MDHEN, CDR2 SYDVKM. The CDR3 is CASTSVNYGYTF. The CDR3 DNA follows: TGTGCCAGCACCTCCGTAAACTATGGCTACACCTTC.

V is TRBV7-2 and J is TRBJ1-4, with D possibly matching TRBD1 (6 bases). Trimming took off 5 bases at V and 6 bases at J, with 16 bases between the two ends. Germline V gene sequence: CDR1 SGHTA, CDR2 FQGNSA. CDR3 length equals 15 residues. As DNA, the CDR3 is TGTGCCAGCAGCCTAGGGGGGGGCGATTATGAAAAACTGTTTTTT. It encodes CASSLGGGDYEKLFF.

The J gene is TRBJ2-3, the V gene TRBV10-2, with 10 bases that match TRBD2. Germline CDR1 WSHSY, CDR2 SAAADI. The CDR3 sequence is 16 residues long. V was pared by 6 bases and J by 3 bases, with 9 bases of the junction left unmatched. The CDR3 DNA is TGCGCCAGCAGCCCCCTTGGGACTAGCGATACAGATACGCAGTATTTT. This gives the protein CASSPLGTSDTDTQYF.